A selection of T cell receptor beta chains follows, all from one sample in a study of T cell changes during pregnancy in multiple sclerosis. The method was immunoSEQ multiplex PCR; TCRdb's version includes in-frame clones alone and lacks a portion of them. This sample has 20,000 to 25,000 clones; around four fifths occur once, and the top ten carry roughly 14%. The sample here was CD8+ T cells from peripheral blood mononuclear cells, taken in the first trimester of pregnancy. Receptor source: a female donor in good health, enrolled as a control in a pregnancy study. Each CDR3 is given with its conserved first and last residue. Each record gives: D gene, CDR3 length, clone size, V gene, J gene, CDR3 DNA, CDR3 protein. A D gene is named only where the DNA matches it firmly. For some rows the clone size is stated as once, few or many, or as a class when expanded; others skip it.

D gene: TRBD1
CDR3 length: 11
clone size: .
V gene: TRBV29-1
J gene: TRBJ1-1
CDR3 DNA: TGCAGCGTTGTACAGGGGGTTGAAGCTTTCTTT
CDR3 protein: CSVVQGVEAFF

D gene: .
CDR3 length: 13
clone size: .
V gene: TRBV4-1
J gene: TRBJ1-2
CDR3 DNA: TGCGCCAGCAGGAACAGGGTCGGCGCTGGCTACACCTTC
CDR3 protein: CASRNRVGAGYTF

D gene: .
CDR3 length: 13
clone size: medium-sized
V gene: TRBV6-4
J gene: TRBJ1-1
CDR3 DNA: TGTGCCAGCAGTGACGTTGAGGGCACTGAAGCTTTCTTT
CDR3 protein: CASSDVEGTEAFF

D gene: .
CDR3 length: 16
clone size: .
V gene: TRBV9
J gene: TRBJ2-2
CDR3 DNA: TGTGCCAGCAGCGAGTGGGACAACGCGGTCACCGGGGAGCTGTTTTTT
CDR3 protein: CASSEWDNAVTGELFF

D gene: .
CDR3 length: 13
clone size: .
V gene: TRBV6-6
J gene: TRBJ1-2
CDR3 DNA: TGTGCCAGCAGTTACTCGGCAGGGTACGGCTACACCTTC
CDR3 protein: CASSYSAGYGYTF

D gene: TRBD1
CDR3 length: 19
clone size: .
V gene: TRBV27
J gene: TRBJ1-1
CDR3 DNA: TGTGCCAGCAGTCCAAATTCTCTAGGGGACAGGGGTTGGTACACTGAAGCTTTCTTT
CDR3 protein: CASSPNSLGDRGWYTEAFF

D gene: .
CDR3 length: 15
clone size: few
V gene: TRBV6-1
J gene: TRBJ1-3
CDR3 DNA: TGTGCCAGCCACTGGGACATTGCCTCTGGAAACACCATATATTTT
CDR3 protein: CASHWDIASGNTIYF

D gene: TRBD1
CDR3 length: 15
clone size: .
V gene: TRBV6-4
J gene: TRBJ2-3
CDR3 DNA: TGTGCCAGCAGTGACGGGACAGGGGGCACAGATACGCAGTATTTT
CDR3 protein: CASSDGTGGTDTQYF

D gene: TRBD2
CDR3 length: 17
clone size: .
V gene: TRBV9
J gene: TRBJ2-1
CDR3 DNA: TGTGCCAGCAGCGTAGCCCAGACTAGCGGGGGTTACAATGAGCAGTTCTTC
CDR3 protein: CASSVAQTSGGYNEQFF

D gene: .
CDR3 length: 15
clone size: .
V gene: TRBV4-3
J gene: TRBJ2-7
CDR3 DNA: TGCGCCAGCAGCCAATACGGGGTGGGCTCCTACGAGCAGTACTTC
CDR3 protein: CASSQYGVGSYEQYF

D gene: TRBD2
CDR3 length: 16
clone size: .
V gene: TRBV7-3
J gene: TRBJ2-3
CDR3 DNA: TGTGCCAGCAGCCTCCTAGCGGGAGGGTTAGAAGATACGCAGTATTTT
CDR3 protein: CASSLLAGGLEDTQYF